Described below is a single T cell receptor beta chain sequence and its context. Trimming stripped 7 bases from V and 6 bases from J, with 20 bases between. There are 15 residues in the CDR3. Germline lookup yields CDR1 SEHNR and CDR2 FQNEAQ (reference sequence). This sample stems from a study of PD-L1 blockade in urothelial cancer. Study details: It was at 3 weeks (second dose) and 6 weeks after treatment start that blood was analyzed.

Time point: pretreatment peripheral blood. The data were produced by immunoSEQ multiplex PCR, yet TCRdb's version contains in-frame clones alone and is incomplete. The sample holds tens of thousands of clones, roughly 79% seen once. This chain uses TRBV7-9 with TRBJ2-3, with D possibly TRBD2 on 5 matching bases. The TCR originated in a man between 70 and 80 years old with urothelial cancer. Sequences were derived from PBMCs, sampled around atezolizumab (anti-PD-L1) treatment. CDR3 protein: CASTREGKRLDTQYF. The CDR3 bases are TGTGCCAGCACCCGAGAGGGAAAACGTCTCGATACGCAGTATTTT.